This T cell receptor (beta chain) was found in a study of T cell responses to AZD1222 COVID-19 vaccine. Study-level findings and limits: There were repertoire samples only from the period after the peak T cell response. Only a handful of AZD1222 recipients tested seropositive at baseline. Mapped onto spike, vaccine-associated CD4 TCRs spanned it and were dominant at 160-218 and 743-854. White British donors predominated, females outnumbered males, and clonal diversity was possibly underestimated.

The germline V and J ends were trimmed by 5 bases and 10 bases, with 15 bases remaining between them. This CDR3 region has 13 residues. Germline V gene lookup returns CDR1 KGHDR and CDR2 SFDVKD. Method: immunoSEQ multiplex PCR; TCRdb's copy keeps in-frame clones and lacks some. The sample lists 130,000 to 150,000 clones, roughly nine tenths seen once, with 1.5% to 2% in the top ten. With regard to this clone: Its antigen is undetermined.

This receptor was taken from an adult in good health. The gene calls are TRBV24-1 and TRBJ2-3; D is uncertain. Sequencing was performed on peripheral blood, taken on day 0 of AZD1222 vaccination. CDR3 protein: CATSVGLGNAQYF. CDR3 coding DNA: TGTGCCACCAGTGTCGGCCTCGGTAATGCGCAGTATTTT.